Included here is one TCR beta chain sequence, with context. This entry comes from a study of shared T cell receptors in the human thymus. The CDR3 is 16 residues long. The germline V gene has CDR1 SNHLY and CDR2 FYNNEI. The V end was cut by 0 bases, the J end by 0 bases, with 9 bases between. Only in-frame clones appear in the TCRdb table, and some are missing; sequencing was by immunoSEQ multiplex PCR. Of roughly 700,000 clones listed, 70% to 90% are singletons. A further study also used this sample, focusing on human thymus T cells. That paper notes: It was from resections taken during corrective heart surgery that the thymus tissue came. Thymic and blood repertoires seemed to show skewed V and J gene use.

Sequencing input: thymocytes. V is TRBV2 and J is TRBJ1-3; D is undetermined. The source of this sequence is a boy in the first two years of life with a congenital heart defect. The CDR3 protein is CASSEAEASSGNTIYF. The CDR3 DNA reads TGTGCCAGCAGTGAAGCGGAGGCCAGCTCTGGAAACACCATATATTTT.